The rows below give T cell receptor beta chains drawn from one sample of a study of control samples from healthy donors and cancer patients. Repertoires were generated with immunoSEQ multiplex PCR, while TCRdb's copy carries only in-frame clones and drops some. The sample consists of 100,000 to 130,000 clones, approximately 84% of them appearing once. What was sequenced was blood. The origin of the receptors is a young man in good health. The CDR3 runs from the conserved cysteine through the conserved F or W. Fields, in order: V gene, CDR3 protein.

v_call: TRBV5-1
cdr3_aa: CASSLGRGTEQFF

v_call: TRBV7-9
cdr3_aa: CASSSEPVRINEKLFF

v_call: TRBV9
cdr3_aa: CASSVPTRTGVNSPLHF

v_call: TRBV5-5
cdr3_aa: CASSASRDRGEVYVEQYF

v_call: TRBV28
cdr3_aa: CASITPGAGGSQPQHF

v_call: TRBV6-6
cdr3_aa: CASSSAPKTGKGGYTF

v_call: TRBV18
cdr3_aa: CASSSKKGAGTGELFF

v_call: TRBV3-1/TRBV3-2
cdr3_aa: CATSDGTTYTEAFF

v_call: TRBV18
cdr3_aa: CASSPLQDTSQETQYF

v_call: TRBV19
cdr3_aa: CASSQQGARGGANVLTF

v_call: TRBV5-1
cdr3_aa: CASTQDSQNTEAFF

v_call: TRBV7-2
cdr3_aa: CASSLKTGTYQKGTDTQYF

v_call: TRBV7-2
cdr3_aa: CASSFGSGNTGELFF

v_call: TRBV10-1
cdr3_aa: CASRSGINSPLHF

v_call: TRBV5-5
cdr3_aa: CASTPGGRGEAFF

v_call: TRBV25-1
cdr3_aa: CASSAGTNTEAFF

v_call: TRBV29-1
cdr3_aa: CSVENRGRTDTQYF

v_call: TRBV5-4
cdr3_aa: CASSSPVGGPKNIQYF

v_call: TRBV2
cdr3_aa: CASRDSPGSGNTIYF

v_call: TRBV12-5
cdr3_aa: CASGSGAGELFF

v_call: TRBV13
cdr3_aa: CASSTPTSGYNEQFF

v_call: TRBV30
cdr3_aa: CAGFLGAGNTIYF

v_call: TRBV27
cdr3_aa: CASSAVGNSPLHF

v_call: TRBV12-3/TRBV12-4
cdr3_aa: CASSGFGDTQYF

v_call: TRBV6-5
cdr3_aa: CASSRQGAKDTQYF

v_call: TRBV19
cdr3_aa: CASSLSLQEPGSKETQYF

v_call: TRBV2
cdr3_aa: CASNGGSPSGYTF

v_call: TRBV9
cdr3_aa: CASSPSGGKNIQYF

v_call: TRBV7-8
cdr3_aa: CASSSSRTSNQPQHF

v_call: TRBV5-1
cdr3_aa: CASSGGLTGSYNSPLHF

v_call: TRBV6-5
cdr3_aa: CASSRPDRGRTEAFF

v_call: TRBV6-5
cdr3_aa: CASSYGGYYGYTF

v_call: TRBV7-2
cdr3_aa: CASSPSSGDTQYF

v_call: TRBV4-3
cdr3_aa: CASSQDLARAGAYEQYF

v_call: TRBV4-2
cdr3_aa: CASSQGTGARDTQYF

v_call: TRBV5-6
cdr3_aa: CASSYSSYYGYTF

v_call: TRBV6-2/TRBV6-3
cdr3_aa: CASSGPGNQPQHF

v_call: TRBV9
cdr3_aa: CASSRGQGGFRTDTQYF

v_call: TRBV7-6
cdr3_aa: CASSLGQGNTEAFF

v_call: TRBV13
cdr3_aa: CASSLAGSSYNSPLHF

v_call: TRBV6-1
cdr3_aa: CASSERGSRGYGYTF

v_call: TRBV4-1
cdr3_aa: CASSQDFRWYNSPLHF

v_call: TRBV19
cdr3_aa: CASSIGAVVGF

v_call: TRBV9
cdr3_aa: CASSERLTSATQYF

v_call: TRBV4-1
cdr3_aa: CASSHLGRESPLHF

v_call: TRBV7-2
cdr3_aa: CASSLEQLNTIYF

v_call: TRBV7-2
cdr3_aa: CASSSPGAVGNYGYTF

v_call: TRBV12-3/TRBV12-4
cdr3_aa: CASGRTKETQYF

v_call: TRBV18
cdr3_aa: CASSPKTGQGVPYEQYF

v_call: TRBV5-1
cdr3_aa: CASSPSGPPGTEAFF

v_call: TRBV6-1
cdr3_aa: CASSDWGAGKNIQYF

v_call: TRBV5-6
cdr3_aa: CASSSVYSPLHF

v_call: TRBV1
cdr3_aa: CTSSYSSRGYEQYF

v_call: TRBV4-1
cdr3_aa: CASSQGGRGNYGYTF

v_call: TRBV20-1
cdr3_aa: CSGSAGDIQYF